This T cell receptor (beta chain) was retrieved from a study of T cells in Graves' hyperthyroidism and ophthalmopathy. The CDR3 contains 15 residues. Germline values: CDR1 MDHEN, CDR2 SYDVKM. Whole-study findings and limits: Most clonotypes that expanded in the thyroid above 0.001 also showed up in blood.

Comments on this clonotype: What it recognizes is unknown. This could be a read error, since a much larger clone is one nucleotide away.

PBMCs were collected from an approximately 9 ml volume of fresh peripheral blood. TCR beta CDR3 region amplification was performed from RNA transcripts. With the HTBI primer set, the TCR CDR3 went through a first round of RT-PCR. TCRdb independently ran MiXCR on the multiplex PCR reads; one entry per CDR3 protein. This table holds some 570,000 distinct CDR3 sequences, approximately 14% found once. What was sequenced was blood. The TCR sequence derives from a woman under 30 with Graves' ophthalmopathy. The chain carries TRBV28 and TRBJ2-1, with 8 bases fitting TRBD1. The CDR3 reads CASSSGGEFYSEQFF. The CDR3 coding sequence is TGTGCCAGCAGCTCAGGGGGCGAGTTTTACAGTGAGCAGTTCTTC. The complete variable domain, with remaining parts taken from reference TRBV28 and TRBJ2-1, reads DVKVTQSSRYLVKRTGEKVFLECVQDMDHENMFWYRQDPGLGLRLIYFSYDVKMKEKGDIPEGYSVSREKKERFSLILESASTNQTSMYLCASSSGGEFYSEQFFGPGTRLTVL.